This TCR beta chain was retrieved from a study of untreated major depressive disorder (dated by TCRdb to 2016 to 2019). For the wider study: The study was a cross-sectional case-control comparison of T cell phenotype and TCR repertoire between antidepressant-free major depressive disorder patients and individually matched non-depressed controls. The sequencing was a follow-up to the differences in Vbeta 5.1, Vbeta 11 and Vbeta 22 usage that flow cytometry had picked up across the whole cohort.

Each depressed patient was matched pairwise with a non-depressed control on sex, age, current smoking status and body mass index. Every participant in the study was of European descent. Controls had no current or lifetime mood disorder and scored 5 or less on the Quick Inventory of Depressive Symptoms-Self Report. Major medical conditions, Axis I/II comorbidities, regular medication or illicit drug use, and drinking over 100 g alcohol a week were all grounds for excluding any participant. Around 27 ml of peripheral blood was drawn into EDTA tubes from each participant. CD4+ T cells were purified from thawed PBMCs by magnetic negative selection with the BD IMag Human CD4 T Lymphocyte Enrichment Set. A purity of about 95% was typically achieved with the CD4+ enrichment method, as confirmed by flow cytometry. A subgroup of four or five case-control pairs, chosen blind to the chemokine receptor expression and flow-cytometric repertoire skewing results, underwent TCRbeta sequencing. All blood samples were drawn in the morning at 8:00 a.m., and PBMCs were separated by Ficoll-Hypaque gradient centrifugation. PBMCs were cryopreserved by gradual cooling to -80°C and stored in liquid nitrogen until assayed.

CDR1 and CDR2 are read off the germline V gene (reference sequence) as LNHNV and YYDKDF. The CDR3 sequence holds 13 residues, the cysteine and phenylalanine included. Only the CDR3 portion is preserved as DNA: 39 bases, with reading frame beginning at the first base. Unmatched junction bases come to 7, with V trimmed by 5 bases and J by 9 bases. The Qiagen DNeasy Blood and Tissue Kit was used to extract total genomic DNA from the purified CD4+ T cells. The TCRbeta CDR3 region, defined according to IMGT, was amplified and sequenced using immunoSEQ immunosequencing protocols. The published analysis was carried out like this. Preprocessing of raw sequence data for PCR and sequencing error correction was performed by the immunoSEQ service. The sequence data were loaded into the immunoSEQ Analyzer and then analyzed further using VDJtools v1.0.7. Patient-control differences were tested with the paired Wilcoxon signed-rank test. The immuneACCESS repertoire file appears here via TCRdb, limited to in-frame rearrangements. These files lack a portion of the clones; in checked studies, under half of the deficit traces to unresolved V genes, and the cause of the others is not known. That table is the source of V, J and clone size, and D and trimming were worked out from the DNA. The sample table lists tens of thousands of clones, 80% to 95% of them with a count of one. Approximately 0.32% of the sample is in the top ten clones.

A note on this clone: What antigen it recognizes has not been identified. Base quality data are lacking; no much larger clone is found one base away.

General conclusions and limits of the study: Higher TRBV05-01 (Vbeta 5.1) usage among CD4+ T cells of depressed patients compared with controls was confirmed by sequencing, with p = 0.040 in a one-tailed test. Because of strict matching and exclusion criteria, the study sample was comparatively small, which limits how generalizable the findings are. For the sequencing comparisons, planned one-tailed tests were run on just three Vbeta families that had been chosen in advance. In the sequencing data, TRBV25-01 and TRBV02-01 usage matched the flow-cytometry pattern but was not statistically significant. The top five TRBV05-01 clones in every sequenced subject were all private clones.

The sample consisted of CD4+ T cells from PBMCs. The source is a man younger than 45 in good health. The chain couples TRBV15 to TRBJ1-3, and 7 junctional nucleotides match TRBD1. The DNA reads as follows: TGTGCCACCAGCGGGAGACAGGGAGGCACCATATATTTT. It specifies CATSGRQGGTIYF.